This TCR beta chain was documented in a study of cytomegalovirus exposure and HLA in healthy donors. Study-wide results and caveats: The listing of 150 to 200 TCR beta chains classed them as cytomegalovirus-associated. Many donors carried some public TCRs, although rarity characterized most TCR sequences.

Clones were read by immunoSEQ multiplex PCR, and TCRdb kept only the in-frame ones, dropping some. The sample gives about 120,000 clones, over 75% of which show up once; 2% to 2.5% is in the top ten. This CDR3 region has 12 residues. The V and J ends lost 8 bases and 2 bases respectively, with 4 bases between them. Germline loops: CDR1 MNHEY, CDR2 SMNVEV (reference sequence). This clone was seen a single time. Antigen: not known. It was the approximately 110-subject validation cohort, separate from the roughly 700-subject first cohort, to which the donors belonged. The TCR was taken from a woman in her thirties in good health and CMV-seronegative. The sample taken for sequencing was PBMCs. The chain employs TRBV27 and TRBJ2-6; D uncertain. The CDR3 coding sequence is TGTGCCAGCGCGACTGGGGCCAACGTCCTGACTTTC. Its protein is CASATGANVLTF.